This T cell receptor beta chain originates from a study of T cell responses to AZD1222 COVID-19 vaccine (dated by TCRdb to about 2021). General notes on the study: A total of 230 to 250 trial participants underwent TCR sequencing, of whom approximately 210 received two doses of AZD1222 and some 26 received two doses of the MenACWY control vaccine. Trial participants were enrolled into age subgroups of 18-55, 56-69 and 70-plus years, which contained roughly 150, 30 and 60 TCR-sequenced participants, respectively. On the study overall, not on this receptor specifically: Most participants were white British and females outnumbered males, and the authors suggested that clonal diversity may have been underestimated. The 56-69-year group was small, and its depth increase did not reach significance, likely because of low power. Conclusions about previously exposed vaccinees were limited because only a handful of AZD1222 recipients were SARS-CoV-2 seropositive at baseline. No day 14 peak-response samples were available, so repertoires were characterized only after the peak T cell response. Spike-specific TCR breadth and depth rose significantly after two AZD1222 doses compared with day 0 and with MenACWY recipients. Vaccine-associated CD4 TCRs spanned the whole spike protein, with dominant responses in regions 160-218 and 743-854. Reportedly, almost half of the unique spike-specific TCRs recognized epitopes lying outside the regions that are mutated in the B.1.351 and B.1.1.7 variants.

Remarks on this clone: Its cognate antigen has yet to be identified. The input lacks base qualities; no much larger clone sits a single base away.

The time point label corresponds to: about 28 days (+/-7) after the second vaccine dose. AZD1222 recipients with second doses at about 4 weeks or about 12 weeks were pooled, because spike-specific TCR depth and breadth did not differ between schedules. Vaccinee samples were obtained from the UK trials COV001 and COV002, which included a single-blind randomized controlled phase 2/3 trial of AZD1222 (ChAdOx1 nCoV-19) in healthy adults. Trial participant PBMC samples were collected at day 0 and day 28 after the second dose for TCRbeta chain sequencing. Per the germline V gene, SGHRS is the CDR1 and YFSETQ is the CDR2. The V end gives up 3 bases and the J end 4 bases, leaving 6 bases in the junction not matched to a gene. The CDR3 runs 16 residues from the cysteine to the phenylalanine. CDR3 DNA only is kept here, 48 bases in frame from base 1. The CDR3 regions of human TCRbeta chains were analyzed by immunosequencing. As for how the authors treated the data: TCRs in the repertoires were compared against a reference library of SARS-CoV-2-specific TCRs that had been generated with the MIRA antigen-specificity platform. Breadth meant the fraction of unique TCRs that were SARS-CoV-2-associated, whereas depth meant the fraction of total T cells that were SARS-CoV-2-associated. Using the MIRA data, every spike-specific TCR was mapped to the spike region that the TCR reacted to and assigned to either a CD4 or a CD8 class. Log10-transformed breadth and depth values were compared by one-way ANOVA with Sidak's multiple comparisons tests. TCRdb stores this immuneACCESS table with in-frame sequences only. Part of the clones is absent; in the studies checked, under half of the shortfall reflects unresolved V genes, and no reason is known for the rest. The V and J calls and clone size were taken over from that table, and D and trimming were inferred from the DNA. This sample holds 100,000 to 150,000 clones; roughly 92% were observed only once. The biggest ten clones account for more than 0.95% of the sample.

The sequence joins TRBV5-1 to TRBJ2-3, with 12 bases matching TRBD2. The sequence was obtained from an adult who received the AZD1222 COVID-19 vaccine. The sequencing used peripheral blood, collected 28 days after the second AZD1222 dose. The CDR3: CASSSKTSGSSDTQYF. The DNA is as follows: TGCGCCAGCAGCTCCAAGACTAGCGGGAGTTCAGATACGCAGTATTTT.